The clone carrying this T cell receptor (beta chain) was counted a single time. Its antigen is unidentified. This sample is drawn from a study of vaccination effects on CD4 cells after COVID-19. After expansion with viral peptide pools in the ViraFEST assay, antigen-specific CD4+ T cells were sequenced. Isolation of CD4+ T cells took place after around 10 days of culture. Sometime from March through December 2020, the person acquired a SARS-CoV-2 infection that PCR confirmed. Cultures used more than 1.5 million PBMC per well, approximately 10 IU/ml IL-2 and 9.5 to 10 ug/ml peptides. A half-volume exchange with IL-2 medium occurred on days 3 and 7. From germline, CDR1 is LGHNA and CDR2 YSLEER. The V gene lost 3 bases and the J gene lost 6 bases, with 13 bases spanning the gap. The CDR3 extends over 14 amino acids. Data came from immunoSEQ multiplex PCR; TCRdb stores just in-frame clones and leaves some out. Seen here are around 37,000 clones, just under 75% observed once, and the top ten hold about 35%.

The sequenced sample was CD4+ T cells from PBMCs cultured with a peptide pool, obtained before COVID-19 vaccination. This sequence was found in a human donor who had a prior SARS-CoV-2 infection. The V call is TRBV4-3, the J call TRBJ2-3; possible D gene TRBD1, 6 bases. The CDR3 is CASSQRGSWDTQYF. For the CDR3, the DNA is TGCGCCAGCAGCCAGAGGGGGTCTTGGGATACGCAGTATTTT.